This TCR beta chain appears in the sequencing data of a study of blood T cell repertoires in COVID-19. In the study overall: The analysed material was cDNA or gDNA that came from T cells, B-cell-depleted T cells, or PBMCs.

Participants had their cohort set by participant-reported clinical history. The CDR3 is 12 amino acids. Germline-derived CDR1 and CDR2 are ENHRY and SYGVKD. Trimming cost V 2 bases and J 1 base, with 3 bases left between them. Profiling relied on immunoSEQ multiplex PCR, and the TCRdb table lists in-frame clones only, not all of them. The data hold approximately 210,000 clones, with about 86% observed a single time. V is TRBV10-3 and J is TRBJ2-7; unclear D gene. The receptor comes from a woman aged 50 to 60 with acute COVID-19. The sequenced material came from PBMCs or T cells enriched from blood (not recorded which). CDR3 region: CAISEHSYEQYF. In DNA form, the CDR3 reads TGTGCCATCAGTGAGCATTCCTACGAGCAGTACTTC.